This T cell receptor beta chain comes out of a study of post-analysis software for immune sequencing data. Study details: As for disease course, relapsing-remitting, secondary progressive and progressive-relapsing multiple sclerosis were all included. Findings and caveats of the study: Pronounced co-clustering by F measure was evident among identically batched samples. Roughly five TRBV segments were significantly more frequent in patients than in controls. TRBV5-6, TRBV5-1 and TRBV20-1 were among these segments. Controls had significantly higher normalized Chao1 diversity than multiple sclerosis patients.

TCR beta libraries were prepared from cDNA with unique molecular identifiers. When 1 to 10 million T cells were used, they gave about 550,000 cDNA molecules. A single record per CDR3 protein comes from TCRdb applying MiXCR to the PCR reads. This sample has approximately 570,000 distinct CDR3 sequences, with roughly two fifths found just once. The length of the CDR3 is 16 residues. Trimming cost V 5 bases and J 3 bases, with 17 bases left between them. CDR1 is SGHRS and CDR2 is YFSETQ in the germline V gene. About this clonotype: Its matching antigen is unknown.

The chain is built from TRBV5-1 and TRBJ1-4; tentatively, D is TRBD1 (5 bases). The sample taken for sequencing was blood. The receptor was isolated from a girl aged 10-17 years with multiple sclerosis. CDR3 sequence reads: CASSVGAASANEKLFF. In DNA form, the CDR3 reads TGCGCCAGCAGTGTTGGGGCGGCTTCGGCTAATGAAAAACTGTTTTTT.